A selection of T cell receptor beta chains follows, all from one sample in a study of T cells in Graves' hyperthyroidism and ophthalmopathy. TCRdb re-called the multiplex PCR reads through MiXCR, storing one row per CDR3 protein. The sample includes fewer than 650,000 distinct CDR3 sequences, about 15% of them seen just once. The source material was blood. Receptor source: a woman aged 25 to 39 with Graves' hyperthyroidism that later progressed to Graves' ophthalmopathy. Both conserved end residues are part of each CDR3. Fields, in order: J gene, V gene, D gene, clone size, CDR3 length, CDR3 protein, CDR3 DNA. A D gene is named only where the DNA matches it firmly. Where a row states a size, it is once, few, many or the class of an expanded clone; other rows omit it.

J gene: TRBJ2-1
V gene: TRBV27
D gene: TRBD1
clone size: -
CDR3 length: 16
CDR3 protein: CASSSTGTGYYNEQFF
CDR3 DNA: TGTGCCAGCAGTTCCACCGGGACAGGGTACTACAATGAGCAGTTCTTC

J gene: TRBJ1-4
V gene: TRBV11-3
D gene: TRBD1
clone size: many
CDR3 length: 15
CDR3 protein: CASSPRTGGDEKLFF
CDR3 DNA: TGTGCCAGCAGCCCTCGGACAGGGGGGGATGAAAAACTGTTTTTT

J gene: TRBJ2-6
V gene: TRBV27
D gene: TRBD1
clone size: few
CDR3 length: 16
CDR3 protein: CASSRQGLSGANVLTF
CDR3 DNA: TGTGCCAGCAGCCGACAGGGTCTTTCTGGGGCCAACGTCCTGACTTTC

J gene: TRBJ1-5
V gene: TRBV6-2/TRBV6-3
D gene: -
clone size: many
CDR3 length: 16
CDR3 protein: CASSYRHGTSNQPQHF
CDR3 DNA: TGTGCCAGCAGTTACCGTCACGGGACGAGCAATCAGCCCCAGCATTTT

J gene: TRBJ2-3
V gene: TRBV7-3
D gene: TRBD2
clone size: -
CDR3 length: 18
CDR3 protein: CASSLTSVAGGLTDTQYF
CDR3 DNA: TGTGCCAGCAGCTTAACGTCGGTAGCGGGAGGACTTACAGATACGCAGTATTTT

J gene: TRBJ2-2
V gene: TRBV7-8
D gene: TRBD2
clone size: -
CDR3 length: 18
CDR3 protein: CASSTRRTSGTSTGELFF
CDR3 DNA: TGTGCCAGCAGCACCCGACGGACTAGCGGGACGAGCACCGGGGAGCTGTTTTTT

J gene: TRBJ1-2
V gene: TRBV20-1
D gene: -
clone size: many
CDR3 length: 15
CDR3 protein: CSAREGFDSSYGYTF
CDR3 DNA: TGCAGTGCTAGGGAAGGGTTTGACAGTTCCTATGGCTACACCTTC

J gene: TRBJ2-3
V gene: TRBV12-3/TRBV12-4
D gene: -
clone size: many
CDR3 length: 13
CDR3 protein: CASSLVVPDTQYF
CDR3 DNA: TGTGCCAGCAGTCTCGTAGTCCCAGATACGCAGTATTTT

J gene: TRBJ1-1
V gene: TRBV10-3
D gene: -
clone size: many
CDR3 length: 14
CDR3 protein: CAIRPGKINTEAFF
CDR3 DNA: TGTGCCATCAGGCCCGGGAAAATTAACACTGAAGCTTTCTTT

J gene: TRBJ2-3
V gene: TRBV5-1
D gene: -
clone size: few
CDR3 length: 13
CDR3 protein: CASSMWDTDTQYF
CDR3 DNA: TGCGCCAGCAGTATGTGGGACACAGATACGCAGTATTTT

J gene: TRBJ2-6
V gene: TRBV19
D gene: -
clone size: -
CDR3 length: 15
CDR3 protein: CASILTGTGANVLTF
CDR3 DNA: TGTGCCAGTATTTTGACGGGGACAGGGGCCAACGTCCTGACTTTC

J gene: TRBJ1-3
V gene: TRBV7-2
D gene: -
clone size: many
CDR3 length: 18
CDR3 protein: CASSWGFPGMRTGNTIYF
CDR3 DNA: TGTGCCAGCAGCTGGGGGTTTCCGGGGATGAGGACTGGAAACACCATATATTTT

J gene: TRBJ1-1
V gene: TRBV19
D gene: -
clone size: few
CDR3 length: 16
CDR3 protein: CASGRGLRASNTEAFF
CDR3 DNA: TGTGCCAGTGGTAGGGGCTTGCGGGCCTCGAACACTGAAGCTTTCTTT

J gene: TRBJ1-1
V gene: TRBV28
D gene: -
clone size: many
CDR3 length: 13
CDR3 protein: CASRRQLNTEAFF
CDR3 DNA: TGTGCCAGCCGCAGACAGCTGAACACTGAAGCTTTCTTT

J gene: TRBJ2-7
V gene: TRBV20-1
D gene: -
clone size: few
CDR3 length: 14
CDR3 protein: CSARDVDKDYEQYF
CDR3 DNA: TGCAGTGCTAGAGATGTCGACAAAGACTACGAGCAGTACTTC

J gene: TRBJ1-5
V gene: TRBV6-1
D gene: -
clone size: many
CDR3 length: 15
CDR3 protein: CASRIDTFDNQPQHF
CDR3 DNA: TGTGCCAGCAGAATAGACACGTTCGACAATCAGCCCCAGCATTTT

J gene: TRBJ2-5
V gene: TRBV19
D gene: TRBD1
clone size: -
CDR3 length: 15
CDR3 protein: CASSIGTGGLETQYF
CDR3 DNA: TGTGCCAGTAGTATCGGGACAGGGGGCTTGGAGACCCAGTACTTC

J gene: TRBJ2-3
V gene: TRBV9
D gene: TRBD2
clone size: many
CDR3 length: 17
CDR3 protein: CASSLLPSGRAQDTQYF
CDR3 DNA: TGTGCCAGCAGCTTACTACCTAGCGGGAGGGCCCAGGATACGCAGTATTTT

J gene: TRBJ2-1
V gene: TRBV24-1
D gene: TRBD2
clone size: many
CDR3 length: 16
CDR3 protein: CATSDRRRELLNEQFF
CDR3 DNA: TGTGCCACCAGTGACAGAAGGCGGGAGTTGTTGAATGAGCAGTTCTTC

J gene: TRBJ2-5
V gene: TRBV20-1
D gene: TRBD2
clone size: few
CDR3 length: 17
CDR3 protein: CSARDRASGYSPETQYF
CDR3 DNA: TGCAGTGCTAGAGATAGGGCTAGCGGCTACTCCCCAGAGACCCAGTACTTC

J gene: TRBJ2-5
V gene: TRBV27
D gene: TRBD2
clone size: -
CDR3 length: 13
CDR3 protein: CASSGTSGRDENF
CDR3 DNA: TGTGCCAGTTCCGGGACTAGCGGGAGAGACGAGAACTTC

J gene: TRBJ1-1
V gene: TRBV16
D gene: -
clone size: few
CDR3 length: 13
CDR3 protein: CASSQFRNTEAFF
CDR3 DNA: TGTGCCAGCAGCCAATTCCGTAACACTGAAGCTTTCTTT

J gene: TRBJ2-7
V gene: TRBV29-1
D gene: TRBD2
clone size: -
CDR3 length: 14
CDR3 protein: CSVEDVAGGPEQYF
CDR3 DNA: TGCAGCGTTGAAGATGTAGCGGGAGGTCCCGAGCAGTACTTC

J gene: TRBJ1-2
V gene: TRBV2
D gene: -
clone size: many
CDR3 length: 11
CDR3 protein: CASTGGYGYTF
CDR3 DNA: TGTGCCAGCACTGGTGGCTATGGCTACACCTTC

J gene: TRBJ2-5
V gene: TRBV30
D gene: TRBD1
clone size: many
CDR3 length: 14
CDR3 protein: CAWTPGTAQETQYF
CDR3 DNA: TGTGCCTGGACCCCCGGGACAGCCCAAGAGACCCAGTACTTC

J gene: TRBJ2-7
V gene: TRBV11-1
D gene: TRBD2
clone size: many
CDR3 length: 15
CDR3 protein: CASSQRLASSYEQYF
CDR3 DNA: TGTGCCAGCAGCCAACGACTAGCGAGTTCCTACGAGCAGTACTTC

J gene: TRBJ2-1
V gene: TRBV4-1
D gene: -
clone size: -
CDR3 length: 14
CDR3 protein: CASSHRQIYNEQFF
CDR3 DNA: TGCGCCAGCAGCCACCGACAGATTTACAATGAGCAGTTCTTC

J gene: TRBJ1-4
V gene: TRBV3-1
D gene: -
clone size: few
CDR3 length: 11
CDR3 protein: CASSQERVLFF
CDR3 DNA: TGTGCCAGCAGCCAAGAAAGGGTTTTGTTTTTT

J gene: TRBJ2-1
V gene: TRBV30
D gene: -
clone size: many
CDR3 length: 11
CDR3 protein: CAWGAGNEQFF
CDR3 DNA: TGTGCCTGGGGGGCAGGTAATGAGCAGTTCTTC

J gene: TRBJ2-5
V gene: TRBV14
D gene: TRBD2
clone size: many
CDR3 length: 15
CDR3 protein: CASSQDSGGPETQYF
CDR3 DNA: TGTGCCAGCAGCCAAGATTCGGGAGGGCCGGAGACCCAGTACTTC

J gene: TRBJ2-1
V gene: TRBV4-1
D gene: -
clone size: -
CDR3 length: 16
CDR3 protein: CASSQKLIWGHNEQFF
CDR3 DNA: TGCGCCAGCAGCCAAAAACTCATATGGGGCCACAATGAGCAGTTCTTC

J gene: TRBJ2-1
V gene: TRBV30
D gene: -
clone size: many
CDR3 length: 12
CDR3 protein: CAWKKSGVEQFF
CDR3 DNA: TGTGCCTGGAAAAAATCGGGGGTTGAGCAGTTCTTC

J gene: TRBJ2-1
V gene: TRBV19
D gene: TRBD2
clone size: many
CDR3 length: 18
CDR3 protein: CASSPRAGPQSSYNEQFF
CDR3 DNA: TGTGCCAGTAGTCCCCGAGCGGGACCCCAGAGCTCCTACAATGAGCAGTTCTTC

J gene: TRBJ2-1
V gene: TRBV6-2/TRBV6-3
D gene: TRBD1
clone size: many
CDR3 length: 15
CDR3 protein: CASSPGQGTYNEQFF
CDR3 DNA: TGTGCCAGCAGTCCCGGACAGGGGACCTACAATGAGCAGTTCTTC

J gene: TRBJ1-2
V gene: TRBV20-1
D gene: -
clone size: many
CDR3 length: 11
CDR3 protein: CSASDLYGYTF
CDR3 DNA: TGCAGTGCTTCTGACCTCTATGGCTACACCTTC

J gene: TRBJ1-1
V gene: TRBV27
D gene: TRBD1
clone size: many
CDR3 length: 16
CDR3 protein: CASSLTGTGTRTEAFF
CDR3 DNA: TGTGCCAGCAGTTTAACCGGGACAGGGACAAGGACTGAAGCTTTCTTT

J gene: TRBJ1-3
V gene: TRBV19
D gene: -
clone size: few
CDR3 length: 17
CDR3 protein: CATQYLPSAGEGNTIYF
CDR3 DNA: TGTGCCACCCAATATCTCCCTTCGGCAGGGGAAGGAAACACCATATATTTT

J gene: TRBJ2-6
V gene: TRBV11-3
D gene: TRBD1
clone size: -
CDR3 length: 16
CDR3 protein: CASMGQGAAGANVLTF
CDR3 DNA: TGTGCCAGCATGGGACAGGGGGCCGCTGGGGCCAACGTCCTGACTTTC